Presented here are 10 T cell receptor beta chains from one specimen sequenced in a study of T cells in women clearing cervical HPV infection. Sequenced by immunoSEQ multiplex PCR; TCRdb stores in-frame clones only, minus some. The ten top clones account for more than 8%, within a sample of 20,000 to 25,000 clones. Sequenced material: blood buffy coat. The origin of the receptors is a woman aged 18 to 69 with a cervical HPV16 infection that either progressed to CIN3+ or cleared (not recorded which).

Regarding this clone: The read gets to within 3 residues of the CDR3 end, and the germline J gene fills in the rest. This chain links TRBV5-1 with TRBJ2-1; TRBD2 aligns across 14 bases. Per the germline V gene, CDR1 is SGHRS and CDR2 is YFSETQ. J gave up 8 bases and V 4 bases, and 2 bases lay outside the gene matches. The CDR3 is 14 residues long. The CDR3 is CASSPTSGGDEQFF. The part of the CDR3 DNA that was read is TGCGCCAGCAGCCCGACTAGCGGGGGGGATGAG.

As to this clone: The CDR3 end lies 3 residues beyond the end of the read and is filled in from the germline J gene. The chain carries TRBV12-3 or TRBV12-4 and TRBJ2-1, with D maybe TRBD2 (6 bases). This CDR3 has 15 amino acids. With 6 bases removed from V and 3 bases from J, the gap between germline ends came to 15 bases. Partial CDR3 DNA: TGTGCCAGCAGCCCTCGGGCGGGGTACTACAATGAG. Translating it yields CASSPRAGYYNE. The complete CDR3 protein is CASSPRAGYYNEQFF.

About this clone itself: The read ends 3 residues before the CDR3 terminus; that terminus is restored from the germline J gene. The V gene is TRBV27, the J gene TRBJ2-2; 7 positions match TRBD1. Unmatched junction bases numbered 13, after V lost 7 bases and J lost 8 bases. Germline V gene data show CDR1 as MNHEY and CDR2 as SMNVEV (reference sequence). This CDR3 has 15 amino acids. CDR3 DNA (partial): TGTGCCAGCAAGCAACCTGGGTACAGGGGTGGGGAG. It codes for CASKQPGYRGGE. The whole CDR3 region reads CASKQPGYRGGELFF.

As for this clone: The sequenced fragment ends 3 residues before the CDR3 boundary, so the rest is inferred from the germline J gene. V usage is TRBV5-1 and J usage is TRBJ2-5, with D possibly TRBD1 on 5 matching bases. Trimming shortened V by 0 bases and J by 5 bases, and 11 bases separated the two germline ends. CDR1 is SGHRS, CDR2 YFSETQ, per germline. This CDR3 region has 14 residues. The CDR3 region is CASSLEQAEETQYF. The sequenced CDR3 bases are TGCGCCAGCAGCTTGGAACAGGCTGAGGAGACC.

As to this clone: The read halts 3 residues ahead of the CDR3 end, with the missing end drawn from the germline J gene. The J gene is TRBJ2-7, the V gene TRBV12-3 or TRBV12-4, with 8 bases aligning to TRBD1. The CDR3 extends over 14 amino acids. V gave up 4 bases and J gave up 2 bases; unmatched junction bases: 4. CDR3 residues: CASSSSGGTYEQYF. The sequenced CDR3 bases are TGTGCCAGCAGTTCGTCAGGGGGCACCTACGAG.

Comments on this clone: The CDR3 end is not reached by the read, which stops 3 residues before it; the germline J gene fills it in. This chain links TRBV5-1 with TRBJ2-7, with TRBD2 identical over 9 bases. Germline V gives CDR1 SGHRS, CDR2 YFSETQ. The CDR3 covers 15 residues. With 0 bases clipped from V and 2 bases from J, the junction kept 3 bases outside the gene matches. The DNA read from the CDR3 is TGCGCCAGCAGCTTGGGGCTAGCGGGGACCTACGAG. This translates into CASSLGLAGTYE. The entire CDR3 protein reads CASSLGLAGTYEQYF.

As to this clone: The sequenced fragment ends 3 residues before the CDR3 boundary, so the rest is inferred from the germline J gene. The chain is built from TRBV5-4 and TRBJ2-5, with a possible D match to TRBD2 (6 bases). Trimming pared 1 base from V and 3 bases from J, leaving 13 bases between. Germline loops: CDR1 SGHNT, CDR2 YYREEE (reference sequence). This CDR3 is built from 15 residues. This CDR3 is CASSLNTGGEETQYF. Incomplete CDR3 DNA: TGTGCCAGCAGCTTGAATACCGGAGGGGAAGAGACC. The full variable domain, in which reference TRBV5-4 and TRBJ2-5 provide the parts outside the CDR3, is ETGVTQSPTHLIKTRGQQVTLRCSSQSGHNTVSWYQQALGQGPQFIFQYYREEENGRGNFPPRFSGLQFPNYSSELNVNALELDDSALYLCASSLNTGGEETQYFGPGTRLLVL.

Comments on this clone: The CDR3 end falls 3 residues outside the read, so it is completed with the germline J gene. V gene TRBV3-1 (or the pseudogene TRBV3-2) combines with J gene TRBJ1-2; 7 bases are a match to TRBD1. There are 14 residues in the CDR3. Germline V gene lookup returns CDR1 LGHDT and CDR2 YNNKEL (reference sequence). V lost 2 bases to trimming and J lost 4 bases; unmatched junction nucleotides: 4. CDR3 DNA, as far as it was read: TGTGCCAGCAGCCAAAGGGACAGATTCTATGGC. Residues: CASSQRDRFYG. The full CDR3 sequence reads CASSQRDRFYGYTF.

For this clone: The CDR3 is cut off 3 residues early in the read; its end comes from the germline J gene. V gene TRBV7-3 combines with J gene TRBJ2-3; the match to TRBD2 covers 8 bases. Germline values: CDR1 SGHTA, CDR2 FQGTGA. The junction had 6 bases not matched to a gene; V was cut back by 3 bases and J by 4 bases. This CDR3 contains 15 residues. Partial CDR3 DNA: TGTGCCAGCAGCTTGGACGGGGGGGGATCAGATACG. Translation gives CASSLDGGGSDT. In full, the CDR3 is CASSLDGGGSDTQYF.

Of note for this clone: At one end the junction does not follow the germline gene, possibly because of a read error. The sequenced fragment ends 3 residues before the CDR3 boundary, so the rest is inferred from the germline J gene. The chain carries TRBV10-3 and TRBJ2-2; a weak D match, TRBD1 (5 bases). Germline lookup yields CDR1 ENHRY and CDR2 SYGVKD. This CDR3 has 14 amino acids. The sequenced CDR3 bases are TGTGCCATCAAGGAACAGGCGAACACCGGAGAG. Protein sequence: CAIKEQANTGE. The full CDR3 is CAIKEQANTGELFF.